This record covers a single TCR beta chain. It lacks a known antigen. No base quality values were provided; no much bigger clone lies one nucleotide off. These data come from a study of blood T cell repertoires in COVID-19 (TCRdb year 2020). Background for the entire study: Samples from collaborators originated in the United States, Italy and Spain and spanned both the acute and convalescent phases of COVID-19. The material from the prospective study consisted of cDNA or gDNA derived from T cells, B-cell-depleted T cells, or PBMCs. Deeply sampled blood TCRbeta repertoires from subjects exposed to, actively infected with, or recovered from COVID-19 were included in the dataset. The repertoires were made available in a free public database intended to serve as a resource for research on the immune response to SARS-CoV-2. The samples were drawn from two sources: the first 160 participants of the ongoing ImmuneRACE study, and 1,254 subjects contributed by 6 global collaborators. The sample metadata nearly always contained a de-identified subject ID, COVID-19 status, age in years and sex. HLA class I and class II types, where available, came from metadata supplied by the sample provider rather than from assay-based typing. What the work shows at the level of the full study, not this receptor alone: The amount of clinical and demographic metadata varied by source and participant and was provided uncurated.

Each collaborating institution followed its own protocols to collect whole blood in K2EDTA tubes. For TCRbeta analysis, collaborator samples were shipped as frozen whole blood, as isolated PBMCs, or as DNA extracted from either sample type. TCRbeta CDR3 regions were amplified from genomic DNA using the immunoSEQ Assay, a bias-controlled multiplex PCR. Per the authors' processing: Within the assay, amplification of reference gene primers was used to estimate how many nucleated cells each sample contained. To quantify the absolute abundance of each unique TCRbeta CDR3 rearrangement, sequence reads were collapsed and filtered. Productive Simpson clonality was computed per sample as the square root of Simpson's diversity index over productive rearrangements. Drawn from immuneACCESS, this table holds only the in-frame rearrangements with V and J called that TCRdb kept. Clones are partly lost; checked studies trace under half to an unresolved V gene and leave the rest unexplained. Clone size and the V and J calls come from that table; the DNA yielded D and trimming. A total of about 27,000 clones appear in this sample, 88% of them only once. Roughly 8.4% of the sample lies in the top ten.

The CDR3 has 13 amino acids, counting the end cysteine and phenylalanine. Only the CDR3 DNA is retained, 39 bases long and in frame from the first base. Trimming takes 4 bases from V and 7 bases from J, and the germline ends sit 11 bases apart. CDR1 and CDR2 are drawn from the germline V gene: SGDLS, YYNGEE. The V gene is TRBV9 and the J gene is TRBJ2-2, with a tentative D gene TRBD1 over 5 matching bases. The sequenced material came from peripheral blood. The sequence was collected from a woman aged 50 to 60 with active COVID-19. CDR3 region: CASSPQGNGELFF. The nucleotide sequence reads as follows: TGTGCCAGCAGCCCCCAGGGTAACGGGGAGCTGTTTTTT.